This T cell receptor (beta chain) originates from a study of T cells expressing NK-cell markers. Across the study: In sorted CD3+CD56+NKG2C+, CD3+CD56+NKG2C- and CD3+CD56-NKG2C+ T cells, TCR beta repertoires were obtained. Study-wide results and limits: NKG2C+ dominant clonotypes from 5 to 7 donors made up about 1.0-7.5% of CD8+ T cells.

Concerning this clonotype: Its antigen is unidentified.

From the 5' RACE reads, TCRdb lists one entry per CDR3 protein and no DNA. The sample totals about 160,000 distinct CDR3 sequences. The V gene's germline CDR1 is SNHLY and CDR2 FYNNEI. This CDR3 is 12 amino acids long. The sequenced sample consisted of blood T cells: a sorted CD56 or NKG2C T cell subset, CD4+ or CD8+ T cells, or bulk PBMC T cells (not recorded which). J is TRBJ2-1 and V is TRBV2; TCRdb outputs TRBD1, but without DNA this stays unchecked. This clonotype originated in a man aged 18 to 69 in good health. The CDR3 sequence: CASSGGAIHQFF.